One sample yielded the 22 T cell receptor beta chains listed below, sequenced in a study of human T cells and chemical hapten exposure. The time point denotes: pre-sensitization, week 0. Treatment here: therapeutic diphenylcyclopropenone sensitization with weekly scalp DPC. TCRdb passed the RACE reads through MiXCR, listing each CDR3 protein once. The sample lists under 90,000 distinct CDR3 sequences, around 10% seen once, with around 3.6% in the top ten. The input for sequencing was whole blood, taken in connection with sensitization to the hapten diphenylcyclopropenone (DPC). These receptors originate from a woman aged 40 to 50 with alopecia areata. Some clones in this sample may be carry-over from other donors' samples.

This chain joins TRBV10-3 and TRBJ1-5, with D hard to call. Trimming took off 3 bases at V and 3 bases at J, with 15 bases between the two ends. CDR3 length: 16 amino acids. Germline loops: CDR1 ENHRY, CDR2 SYGVKD. CDR3 in amino acids: CAISEGLGGYNQPQHF. CDR3 coding DNA: TGTGCCATCAGTGAAGGGTTAGGAGGGTACAATCAGCCCCAGCATTTT.

This clonotype was picked up many times. The rearrangement links TRBV27 to TRBJ1-4, with D uncertain. Germline V gene lookup returns CDR1 MNHEY and CDR2 SMNVEV (reference sequence). The V and J ends lost 3 bases and 4 bases respectively, with 6 bases between them. This CDR3 has 13 residues. The DNA for the CDR3 is TGTGCCAGCAGTTTGTTTGGTAATGAAAAACTGTTTTTT. This translates into CASSLFGNEKLFF.

The V and J genes are TRBV7-9 and TRBJ2-3, with D hard to call. There are 13 residues in the CDR3. The V gene's germline CDR1 is SEHNR and CDR2 FQNEAQ (reference sequence). V gave up 2 bases and J gave up 6 bases, with 9 bases separating them. As DNA, the CDR3 is TGTGCCAGCAGCTTACCCCCCGGGGATACGCAGTATTTT. Its protein is CASSLPPGDTQYF. Based on the CDR3 plus reference TRBV7-9 and TRBJ2-3, the full variable domain is DTGVSQNPRHKITKRGQNVTFRCDPISEHNRLYWYRQTLGQGPEFLTYFQNEAQLEKSRLLSDRFSAERPKGSFSTLEIQRTEQGDSAMYLCASSLPPGDTQYFGPGTRLTVL.

This clonotype was counted many times. No conserved phenylalanine or tryptophan is present at the end of the CDR3, so a read error is the likely explanation. Because the CDR3's place on the DNA is in doubt, the DNA is left out and the CDR3 is given as listed by TCRdb. The rearrangement links TRBV20-1 to TRBJ1-2. The germline V gene encodes CDR1 DFQATT and CDR2 SNEGSKA (reference sequence). The CDR3 spans 12 amino acids, including both terminal residues. CDR3 residues: CSPQRSGGLYPV.

This clonotype showed up just a few times. J is TRBJ1-1 and V is TRBV7-9, with D unresolved. CDR1 is SEHNR, CDR2 FQNEAQ, per germline (reference sequence). The ends were cut back, 5 bases at V and 2 bases at J, with 6 bases in the middle. The CDR3 sequence is 12 residues long. The CDR3 reads CASSRDNTEAFF. The CDR3 DNA reads TGTGCCAGCAGCAGAGACAACACTGAAGCTTTCTTT.

This clonotype has only a few counts. V gene TRBV4-2 combines with J gene TRBJ2-1, with 14 bases fitting TRBD2. CDR3 length equals 15 residues. Germline trimming cut 3 bases from V and 9 bases from J; bases unmatched to any gene: 4. From germline, CDR1 is LGHNA and CDR2 YNFKEQ. The CDR3 loop reads CASSQTSGGAGEQFF. Written as DNA, the CDR3 is TGTGCCAGCAGCCAGACTAGCGGGGGGGCCGGTGAGCAGTTCTTC.

This clonotype was recorded many times. This rearrangement joins TRBV20-1 to TRBJ1-5; 7 nucleotides match TRBD1. There are 17 residues in the CDR3. CDR1 is DFQATT, CDR2 SNEGSKA, per germline (reference sequence). The V and J ends lost 6 bases and 6 bases, in that order; junction bases with no gene match: 20. CDR3 bases: TGCAGTGCCCAACTAGGGGACAGCCGACAGGGCGGTCAGCCCCAGCATTTT. Translated: CSAQLGDSRQGGQPQHF.

This clonotype was observed a few times. The chain links TRBV7-2 to TRBJ2-3; the D is unclear. CDR3 length: 16 amino acids. Trimming removed 1 base from V and 5 bases from J, with 16 bases in between. From germline, CDR1 is SGHTA and CDR2 FQGNSA. CDR3 sequence (DNA): TGTGCCAGCAGCTTAGGGAGCCGGCGGCGAGGAGATACGCAGTATTTT. Translating it yields CASSLGSRRRGDTQYF.

This clonotype was counted at least ten times. The chain employs TRBV2 and TRBJ2-3; the match to TRBD2 covers 10 bases. CDR1 SNHLY and CDR2 FYNNEI come from the germline V gene. Trimming cost V 5 bases and J 0 bases; bases outside gene matches: 8. This CDR3 has 17 amino acids. The DNA for the CDR3 is TGTGCCAGCAGTTCCTTCCTAGCGGGGGCTAGCACAGATACGCAGTATTTT. Protein: CASSSFLAGASTDTQYF.

J is TRBJ1-2 and V is TRBV28, with 7 bases identical to TRBD1. Germline trimming cut 6 bases from V and 4 bases from J; bases unmatched to any gene: 11. Germline CDR1 and CDR2: MDHEN and SYDVKM. This CDR3 has 15 amino acids. This CDR3 reads CASSTNGGGAYGYTF. CDR3 sequence (DNA): TGTGCCAGCAGCACCAACGGAGGGGGCGCCTATGGCTACACCTTC.

In this sample, this clonotype turned up many times. The V gene is TRBV4-1, the J gene TRBJ1-6; possibly TRBD1 for D (5 bases). The CDR3 has 16 amino acids. Germline lookup yields CDR1 MGHRA and CDR2 YSYEKL. Trimming took off 1 base at V and 6 bases at J, with 13 bases between the two ends. The CDR3 DNA reads as TGCGCCAGCAGCCAAGCCTGGTCGGGGCTTAATTCACCCCTCCACTTT. Translating gives CASSQAWSGLNSPLHF.

This clonotype occurred many times. This chain joins TRBV7-6 and TRBJ2-2, with D tentatively TRBD2 (5 bases). CDR1 is SGHVS, CDR2 FNYEAQ, per germline. Trimming removed 6 bases from V and 3 bases from J, with 14 bases in between. The CDR3 length is 15 residues. The CDR3 is CASRDSPGHTGELFF. CDR3 in DNA: TGTGCCAGCAGGGACTCTCCTGGACACACCGGGGAGCTGTTTTTT.

This clonotype was counted between two and nine times. The V and J genes are TRBV7-9 and TRBJ1-5, with 7 bases identical to TRBD1. The germline CDR1 and CDR2 sequences are SEHNR and FQNEAQ (reference sequence). The CDR3 spans 15 residues. V shed 3 bases and J 7 bases; nucleotides not matched to a gene: 9. This CDR3 reads CASSFGDREGQPQHF. CDR3 nucleotide sequence: TGTGCCAGCAGCTTCGGAGACAGGGAAGGCCAGCCCCAGCATTTT. Filled out from reference TRBV7-9 and TRBJ1-5, the complete variable domain reads DTGVSQNPRHKITKRGQNVTFRCDPISEHNRLYWYRQTLGQGPEFLTYFQNEAQLEKSRLLSDRFSAERPKGSFSTLEIQRTEQGDSAMYLCASSFGDREGQPQHFGDGTRLSIL.

This clonotype was seen at least ten times. The chain carries TRBV7-2 and TRBJ1-1, with a tentative D call TRBD1 (5 bases). The V end lost 2 bases, the J end lost 1 base, and 11 bases lay between the germline ends. The CDR3 spans 15 residues. Per germline, CDR1 SGHTA and CDR2 FQGNSA. CDR3 sequence: CASSLKGMSNTEAFF. The CDR3 DNA follows: TGTGCCAGCAGCTTAAAGGGGATGTCGAACACTGAAGCTTTCTTT.

The gene calls are TRBV20-1 and TRBJ2-1, with D possibly TRBD2 on 6 matching bases. The V end was cut by 5 bases, the J end by 3 bases, with 14 bases between. The germline gives CDR1 DFQATT, CDR2 SNEGSKA (reference sequence). The CDR3 spans 14 residues. The CDR3 protein is CSASRGASYNEQFF. Here the CDR3 DNA reads TGCAGTGCTTCCCGCGGGGCTAGCTACAATGAGCAGTTCTTC.

This clonotype was counted at least ten times. The chain carries TRBV6-2 or TRBV6-3 and TRBJ2-2; D unclear. With 0 bases removed from V and 1 base from J, the gap between germline ends came to 0 bases. The CDR3 length is 13 residues. CDR1 MNHEY and CDR2 SVGEGT come from the germline V gene. CDR3 sequence (DNA): TGTGCCAGCAGTTACTCGAACACCGGGGAGCTGTTTTTT. Its translation is CASSYSNTGELFF.

This clonotype was seen at least ten times. The chain uses TRBV4-2 and TRBJ2-2, with TRBD1 matching 7 bases. The germline CDR1 and CDR2 sequences are LGHNA and YNFKEQ. The CDR3 runs to 15 residues. Trimming at V came to 5 bases and at J to 1 base, leaving 4 bases not matched to a gene. The CDR3 spells CASSYGQENTGELFF. The CDR3 nucleotides are TGTGCCAGCAGCTATGGACAGGAGAACACCGGGGAGCTGTTTTTT.

V usage is TRBV6-5 and J usage is TRBJ1-5, with D possibly TRBD1 on 5 matching bases. V was pared by 4 bases and J by 0 bases, with 16 bases between. CDR1 MNHEY and CDR2 SVGAGI come from the germline V gene. The CDR3 is 17 residues long. CDR3 sequence: CASSSSGRTFSNQPQHF. The CDR3 nucleotides are TGTGCCAGCAGTTCCTCGGGACGGACCTTTAGCAATCAGCCCCAGCATTTT.

The chain recombines TRBV2 with TRBJ2-1, with TRBD2 matching 8 bases. CDR3 length: 16 residues. After removal of 2 bases from V and 4 bases from J, the junction contained 7 bases not matched to a gene. Germline assignment: CDR1 SNHLY and CDR2 FYNNEI. The CDR3 protein is CASSERRTSTYNEQFF. CDR3 sequence (DNA): TGTGCCAGCAGTGAACGTCGGACTAGCACTTACAATGAGCAGTTCTTC.

Many counts were recorded for this clonotype. The CDR3 sequence is CASSPGTVSNQPQHF. The CDR3 DNA follows: TGTGCCAGCAGTCCGGGGACGGTTAGCAATCAGCCCCAGCATTTT. The chain carries TRBV27 and TRBJ1-5; tentative D call: TRBD1 (5 bases). Germline CDR1 MNHEY, CDR2 SMNVEV (reference sequence). Trimming cost V 5 bases and J 0 bases, with 11 bases left between them. The CDR3 is 15 residues long.

The chain has TRBV20-1 and TRBJ1-5; tentatively, D is TRBD1 (6 bases). V lost 5 bases and J 7 bases, leaving 24 bases between the germline ends. Germline V gene sequence: CDR1 DFQATT, CDR2 SNEGSKA (reference sequence). This CDR3 is 16 amino acids long. The CDR3 nucleotides read TGCAGTGCTGGTGGGGGCCCGGGAAAGGAAACCCAGCCCCAGCATTTT. Its translation: CSAGGGPGKETQPQHF.

The chain couples TRBV7-2 to TRBJ1-2, with D maybe TRBD1 (5 bases). V gave up 2 bases and J gave up 3 bases, with 13 bases separating them. The CDR3 length is 15 residues. CDR1 and CDR2 from the germline V gene are SGHTA and FQGNSA. The chain's CDR3 is CASSLSGREDYGYTF. CDR3 nucleotide sequence: TGTGCCAGCAGCTTAAGTGGCAGGGAGGACTATGGCTACACCTTC.